A selection of T cell receptor beta chains follows, all from one sample in a study of CD8+ T cells in alopecia areata. The table came from immunoSEQ multiplex PCR; TCRdb's copy has only in-frame clones and leaves some out. The repertoire has tens of thousands of clones, roughly 53% of them found once; the top ten carry more than 1.5%. Sequencing was carried out using CD4+ Tregs sorted from blood. These receptors originate from a human donor with alopecia areata. Each CDR3 is given with its conserved first and last residue. Fields, in order: CDR3 protein, CDR3 DNA, clone size, V gene, D gene, J gene. The D gene is left open where the match is weak. Size is omitted from some rows. Given values are once, few, many or a class for expanded clones.

CASSQSRLNNYGYTF	TGCGCCAGCAGCCAATCAAGACTGAATAACTATGGCTACACCTTC	few	TRBV4-3	.	TRBJ1-2
CASSKPGTGYGYTF	TGCGCCAGCAGCAAGCCAGGGACAGGATATGGCTACACCTTC	once	TRBV5-1	TRBD1	TRBJ1-2
CASRDGLENGELFF	TGTGCCAGCAGGGACGGACTAGAGAACGGGGAGCTGTTTTTT	.	TRBV5-4	TRBD2	TRBJ2-2
CASSGTTGAGQPQHF	TGTGCCAGCAGTGGGACTACAGGGGCCGGGCAGCCCCAGCATTTT	.	TRBV2	TRBD1	TRBJ1-5
CASRSTGTDYGYTF	TGCGCCAGCAGGTCGACCGGGACAGACTATGGCTACACCTTC	.	TRBV5-1	TRBD1	TRBJ1-2
CASSIQRGVNEQFF	TGTGCCAGTAGTATACAGCGGGGAGTGAATGAGCAGTTCTTC	.	TRBV19	TRBD2	TRBJ2-1
CASSLGDTQYF	TGTGCCAGCAGCTTAGGTGATACGCAGTATTTT	.	TRBV11-2	.	TRBJ2-3
CASTVLQGLSEGYTF	TGTGCCAGCACCGTTTTACAGGGCCTCTCGGAGGGCTACACCTTC	.	TRBV2	.	TRBJ1-2
CASSLARTSGDGEQFF	TGCGCCAGCAGCTTGGCGAGGACTAGCGGGGATGGTGAGCAGTTCTTC	.	TRBV5-1	TRBD2	TRBJ2-1
CASSLDSSYNEQFF	TGTGCCAGCAGCTTAGACAGCTCCTACAATGAGCAGTTCTTC	.	TRBV7-3	.	TRBJ2-1
CSVLTVSNTEAFF	TGCAGCGTACTGACAGTTTCGAACACTGAAGCTTTCTTT	few	TRBV29-1	.	TRBJ1-1
CASSPGLAGDEQFF	TGCGCCAGCAGCCCTGGACTAGCGGGAGATGAGCAGTTCTTC	.	TRBV5-1	TRBD2	TRBJ2-1
CASSLGPANTEAFF	TGTGCCAGCTCTCTAGGACCGGCGAACACTGAAGCTTTCTTT	.	TRBV18	.	TRBJ1-1
CASSPRNYEQYF	TGTGCCAGCTCCCCGAGGAACTACGAGCAGTACTTC	.	TRBV18	.	TRBJ2-7
CASSLQGAGTEAFF	TGCGCCAGCAGCTTACAGGGGGCTGGGACTGAAGCTTTCTTT	.	TRBV4-3	TRBD1	TRBJ1-1
CASSQATSQPQHF	TGCGCCAGCAGCCAAGCCACTAGTCAGCCCCAGCATTTT	.	TRBV4-1	.	TRBJ1-5
CASSQYRGIGNTGELFF	TGCGCCAGCAGCCAATATCGGGGAATTGGGAACACCGGGGAGCTGTTTTTT	few	TRBV4-3	.	TRBJ2-2
CASSHKQGIETQYF	TGCGCCAGCAGCCACAAACAGGGTATAGAGACCCAGTACTTC	.	TRBV5-1	.	TRBJ2-5
CASSLTGQPNTEAFF	TGTGCCAGCAGCTTAACTGGGCAACCAAACACTGAAGCTTTCTTT	.	TRBV7-3	.	TRBJ1-1
CASSFQRGYYEQYF	TGTGCCAGCAGTTTTCAGCGGGGGTACTACGAGCAGTACTTC	.	TRBV27	TRBD2	TRBJ2-7
CASSLRVGVTDTQYF	TGTGCCAGCAGTTTACGGGTTGGGGTCACAGATACGCAGTATTTT	.	TRBV27	.	TRBJ2-3
CASSHIPINLLRDNQETQYF	TGCGCCAGCAGCCATATTCCCATAAACCTGCTCCGGGACAACCAAGAGACCCAGTACTTC	few	TRBV4-3	.	TRBJ2-5
CASSYGRGNQPQHF	TGTGCCAGCAGTTACGGACGGGGGAATCAGCCCCAGCATTTT	.	TRBV6-5	.	TRBJ1-5
CASSSGTGRNEKLFF	TGTGCCAGCAGTTCCGGGACAGGGAGGAATGAAAAACTGTTTTTT	once	TRBV6-1	TRBD1	TRBJ1-4
CSARGETQYF	TGCAGTGCTCGTGGGGAGACCCAGTACTTC	.	TRBV20-1	.	TRBJ2-5
CASSQLYQETQYF	TGTGCCAGCAGCCAGCTATACCAAGAGACCCAGTACTTC	.	TRBV14	.	TRBJ2-5
CASSYSYSYEQYF	TGTGCCAGCAGTTACTCGTACTCCTACGAGCAGTACTTC	.	TRBV6-5	.	TRBJ2-7
CASSQRGGGTGELFF	TGCGCCAGCAGCCAACGTGGAGGCGGGACCGGGGAGCTGTTTTTT	.	TRBV4-1	.	TRBJ2-2
CASSYLFGTDFNEQFF	TGTGCCAGCAGTTACCTTTTCGGGACGGACTTCAATGAGCAGTTCTTC	.	TRBV6-6	.	TRBJ2-1
CASSLRALGNEQFF	TGTGCCAGCAGCTTGAGGGCTCTCGGCAATGAGCAGTTCTTC	.	TRBV7-2	.	TRBJ2-1
CASSFRDTQYF	TGTGCCAGCAGCTTCAGAGATACGCAGTATTTT	few	TRBV5-6	.	TRBJ2-3
CASSLVSQYGYTF	TGTGCCAGCAGCTTAGTATCCCAGTATGGCTACACCTTC	.	TRBV5-4	.	TRBJ1-2
CATSRKGGPTRVYNEQFF	TGTGCCACCAGCAGGAAGGGGGGGCCTACAAGAGTTTACAATGAGCAGTTCTTC	.	TRBV15	.	TRBJ2-1
CASSSLGTVGNTIYF	TGTGCCAGCAGCTCATTGGGGACAGTAGGAAACACCATATATTTT	.	TRBV7-8	TRBD1	TRBJ1-3
CASSLAYRGGPPTDTQYF	TGCGCCAGCAGCTTGGCCTATCGGGGTGGCCCCCCCACAGATACGCAGTATTTT	.	TRBV5-1	.	TRBJ2-3
CSVVVPGSLYEQYF	TGCAGCGTTGTAGTCCCGGGGAGTCTCTACGAGCAGTACTTC	.	TRBV29-1	.	TRBJ2-7
CASRLDRGLNQPQHF	TGTGCCAGCAGGCTGGACAGGGGGCTCAATCAGCCCCAGCATTTT	few	TRBV7-2	TRBD1	TRBJ1-5
CATSRSGGQETQYF	TGTGCCACCAGCAGATCTGGGGGGCAAGAGACCCAGTACTTC	.	TRBV15	.	TRBJ2-5
CASERQGGNTGELFF	TGTGCCAGCGAGCGACAGGGCGGGAACACCGGGGAGCTGTTTTTT	.	TRBV2	TRBD1	TRBJ2-2
CASSLESGGSYEQYF	TGTGCCAGCAGCTTAGAATCAGGGGGCTCCTACGAGCAGTACTTC	.	TRBV7-8	TRBD1	TRBJ2-7
CASRAWQAPYEQYF	TGTGCCAGCAGGGCGTGGCAGGCCCCCTACGAGCAGTACTTC	.	TRBV2	.	TRBJ2-7
CASSPRDYSPETQYF	TGTGCCAGCTCACCACGGGACTATTCGCCAGAGACCCAGTACTTC	few	TRBV18	TRBD2	TRBJ2-5
CASREQGALDSPLHF	TGTGCCAGCAGAGAACAGGGGGCATTAGATTCACCCCTCCACTTT	.	TRBV7-8	TRBD1	TRBJ1-6
CASSYQEGGGTEAFF	TGTGCCAGCAGTTATCAGGAGGGGGGAGGCACTGAAGCTTTCTTT	few	TRBV6-5	.	TRBJ1-1
CSASVGYEQYF	TGCAGTGCTAGCGTGGGCTACGAGCAGTACTTC	.	TRBV20-1	.	TRBJ2-7
CASSQAGRMMMNTEAFF	TGTGCCAGCAGCCAAGCCGGGAGAATGATGATGAACACTGAAGCTTTCTTT	once	TRBV14	.	TRBJ1-1
CASSQDGRVRGANEAFF	TGCGCCAGCAGCCAAGATGGGCGGGTACGGGGGGCTAATGAAGCTTTCTTT	.	TRBV4-1	.	TRBJ1-1